These T cell receptor beta chains were read from a single sample in a study of siplizumab effects on memory and regulatory T cells. Measured with immunoSEQ multiplex PCR; TCRdb has only the in-frame clones, and not every one. The sample carries tens of thousands of clones, 94% recorded once. Sequenced material: non-Treg CD4+ T cells sorted from blood. These receptors originate from a human donor in good health. CDR3s include the opening cysteine and the closing phenylalanine or tryptophan. The D gene is left open where the match is weak. Clone sizes are given selectively: once, few, many, or a class where the clone is expanded.

v_gene	j_gene	d_gene	abundance	CDR3aa	CDR3nt
TRBV30	TRBJ2-7	TRBD2	-	CAWSGLANSYEQYF	TGTGCCTGGAGTGGACTAGCCAACTCCTACGAGCAGTACTTC
TRBV30	TRBJ1-4	-	-	CAWNNQPREKLFF	TGTGCCTGGAACAATCAGCCTCGTGAAAAACTGTTTTTT
TRBV6-6	TRBJ2-3	-	once	CASSYNRPTAQYF	TGTGCCAGCAGCTACAATCGCCCCACTGCGCAGTATTTT
TRBV5-8	TRBJ2-7	-	-	CASSPTGISTNEQYF	TGTGCCAGCAGCCCGACGGGGATTTCGACCAACGAGCAGTACTTC
TRBV9	TRBJ2-3	-	-	CASSVLPSPQMDTQYF	TGTGCCAGCAGCGTGTTACCGTCCCCGCAGATGGATACGCAGTATTTT
TRBV11-2	TRBJ2-7	TRBD2	-	CASSQGTSGRMNDEQYF	TGTGCCAGCAGCCAAGGGACTAGCGGGAGGATGAACGACGAGCAGTACTTC
TRBV7-2	TRBJ1-2	TRBD1	-	CASSNARGLSGGYTF	TGTGCCAGCAGCAATGCCAGGGGGCTCTCTGGTGGCTACACCTTC
TRBV9	TRBJ2-1	-	-	CASSRRLGTGDEQFF	TGTGCCAGCAGCCGAAGACTGGGGACCGGGGATGAGCAGTTCTTC
TRBV6-6	TRBJ2-7	TRBD2	-	CASSTPTSGSSYEQYF	TGTGCCAGCAGTACTCCGACTAGCGGGAGCTCCTACGAGCAGTACTTC
TRBV29-1	TRBJ2-1	-	-	CSVEGHSSYNEQFF	TGCAGCGTTGAGGGACATTCCTCCTACAATGAGCAGTTCTTC
TRBV5-4	TRBJ2-5	TRBD2	-	CASSKVLAAQETQYF	TGTGCCAGCAGCAAGGTGCTAGCGGCGCAAGAGACCCAGTACTTC
TRBV7-7	TRBJ1-4	TRBD1	-	CASSQTGGTNEKLFF	TGTGCTAGCAGCCAGACAGGGGGGACTAATGAAAAACTGTTTTTT
TRBV5-6	TRBJ2-7	-	once	CASSLRYEQYF	TGTGCCAGCAGCTTGCGTTACGAGCAGTACTTC
TRBV6-1	TRBJ1-1	-	-	CASSEAILAGQRTEAFF	TGTGCCAGCAGTGAAGCGATTTTAGCGGGGCAGAGAACTGAAGCTTTCTTT
TRBV6-4	TRBJ1-6	-	-	CASSEQGGNSPLHF	TGTGCCAGCAGTGAGCAGGGTGGTAATTCACCCCTCCACTTT
TRBV11-3	TRBJ2-7	TRBD1	-	CASSLVGQGAYEQYF	TGTGCCAGCAGCTTAGTAGGTCAGGGGGCTTACGAGCAGTACTTC
TRBV5-1	TRBJ2-3	-	few	CASRGADTQYF	TGCGCCAGCAGGGGGGCAGATACGCAGTATTTT
TRBV5-8	TRBJ2-3	-	-	CASSGSSTDTQYF	TGTGCCAGCAGCGGGTCCAGCACAGATACGCAGTATTTT
TRBV14	TRBJ1-2	TRBD1	-	CASSRDRADGYTF	TGTGCCAGCAGCCGAGACAGGGCTGATGGCTACACCTTC
TRBV7-3	TRBJ2-6	TRBD1	once	CASSPQGAGGANVLTF	TGTGCCAGCAGCCCACAGGGGGCTGGGGGGGCCAACGTCCTGACTTTC
TRBV27	TRBJ2-1	-	once	CASSSQGRQGGLSYNEQFF	TGTGCCAGCAGTTCCCAGGGGCGGCAGGGGGGACTCTCCTACAATGAGCAGTTCTTC
TRBV6-5	TRBJ1-1	-	-	CASSPGQYMNTEAFF	TGTGCCAGCAGTCCCGGACAGTACATGAACACTGAAGCTTTCTTT
TRBV14	TRBJ1-4	TRBD1	-	CASSPRQGYEKLFF	TGTGCCAGCAGCCCGCGACAGGGATATGAAAAACTGTTTTTT
TRBV9	TRBJ1-2	-	-	CASSVAYGGYGYTF	TGTGCCAGCAGCGTAGCGTACGGCGGCTATGGCTACACCTTC
TRBV4-1	TRBJ1-6	TRBD1	-	CASSQAGWTGGSPLHF	TGCGCCAGCAGCCAAGCCGGTTGGACAGGGGGTTCACCCCTCCACTTT
TRBV11-3	TRBJ2-3	-	-	CASSLTGLHTDTQYF	TGTGCCAGCAGCCTAACCGGGCTACACACAGATACGCAGTATTTT
TRBV30	TRBJ1-1	TRBD1	-	CAWSRGQLNTEAFF	TGTGCCTGGAGTCGGGGACAGCTAAACACTGAAGCTTTCTTT
TRBV19	TRBJ2-4	-	-	CASSREGPLKNIQYF	TGTGCCAGTAGTCGCGAGGGGCCCCTCAAAAACATTCAGTACTTC
TRBV5-4	TRBJ2-5	TRBD1	-	CASSYGQGETQYF	TGTGCCAGCAGTTACGGACAGGGAGAGACCCAGTACTTC
TRBV5-1	TRBJ1-4	TRBD1	-	CASSLTGGADEKLFF	TGCGCCAGCAGCTTGACAGGGGGGGCCGATGAAAAACTGTTTTTT
TRBV6-1	TRBJ1-1	-	once	CASNAPGGTEAFF	TGTGCCAGCAATGCCCCGGGGGGCACTGAAGCTTTCTTT
TRBV7-3	TRBJ2-1	-	-	CASSLIGEWGGNEQFF	TGTGCCAGCAGCTTAATCGGGGAGTGGGGTGGCAATGAGCAGTTCTTC
TRBV30	TRBJ2-7	-	-	CAWSVRYEQYF	TGTGCCTGGAGTGTAAGGTACGAGCAGTACTTC
TRBV19	TRBJ1-5	-	-	CASKGLGQLNQPQHF	TGTGCCAGTAAGGGTCTCGGACAGCTTAATCAGCCCCAGCATTTT
TRBV27	TRBJ1-6	-	-	CASSGNNLSNSPLHF	TGTGCCAGCAGTGGCAACAACCTGTCTAATTCACCCCTCCACTTT
TRBV6-5	TRBJ2-1	TRBD2	-	CASSYRTSAYNEQFF	TGTGCCAGCAGTTATAGGACTAGCGCCTACAATGAGCAGTTCTTC
TRBV19	TRBJ1-1	-	-	CASSRGQGWTEAFF	TGTGCCAGTAGTAGAGGGCAGGGTTGGACTGAAGCTTTCTTT
TRBV4-2	TRBJ1-5	-	-	CASSQSLRAGYHQPQHF	TGTGCCAGCAGCCAAAGCCTCAGGGCAGGGTATCATCAGCCCCAGCATTTT
TRBV11-2	TRBJ2-1	-	-	CASSSWGNEQFF	TGTGCCAGCAGCTCCTGGGGTAATGAGCAGTTCTTC
TRBV19	TRBJ1-2	-	-	CASSTVLNYGYTF	TGTGCCAGTAGTACAGTTCTCAACTATGGCTACACCTTC